These 27 T cell receptor beta chains originate from one sample sequenced in a study of shared clonotypes between healthy human individuals. Only in-frame clones appear in the TCRdb table, and some are missing; sequencing was by immunoSEQ multiplex PCR. The data contain about 2.4 million clones, approximately 93% of them singletons. The sequenced material came from naive CD4+ T cells from PBMCs. Described subset: CD45RA+ positively selected. The source is a man younger than 35 in good health. Some clones in this sample may be carry-over from other donors' samples.

The chain uses TRBV30 and TRBJ1-1; TRBD1 matches at 7 bases. Per germline, CDR1 GTSNPN and CDR2 SVGIG (reference sequence). Trimming cost V 3 bases and J 10 bases; bases outside gene matches: 11. This CDR3 spans 13 amino acids. The CDR3 protein is CAWSAQGGTGAFF. Written as DNA, the CDR3 is TGTGCCTGGAGCGCCCAGGGGGGAACCGGAGCTTTCTTT.

This chain joins TRBV27 and TRBJ1-1; 8 nucleotides match TRBD1. The ends lost 3 bases at V and 0 bases at J; junction bases unmatched: 6. CDR3 length: 16 residues. CDR1 and CDR2 (germline): MNHEY, SMNVEV (reference sequence). Here the CDR3 DNA reads TGTGCCAGCAGTTTCTCGGTGACAGGGGTGAACACTGAAGCTTTCTTT. It encodes CASSFSVTGVNTEAFF.

V and J are TRBV5-1 and TRBJ1-4, with a possible D match to TRBD1 (6 bases). There are 13 residues in the CDR3. V was clipped by 5 bases and J by 5 bases, with 10 bases between them. CDR1 is SGHRS and CDR2 is YFSETQ in the germline V gene. The CDR3 DNA reads as TGCGCCAGCAGGAAGGACAGAAATGAAAAACTGTTTTTT. Its protein is CASRKDRNEKLFF.

Note on this clone: This same CDR3 is encoded by further DNA sequences in the sample. The gene calls are TRBV5-1 and TRBJ1-4; no definite D call. CDR3 size: 13 residues. Germline CDR1 SGHRS, CDR2 YFSETQ. Trimming took 1 base from V and 3 from J, leaving 4 bases between them. The CDR3 region is CASSLSPNEKLFF. CDR3 nucleotide sequence: TGCGCCAGCAGCTTGTCTCCTAATGAAAAACTGTTTTTT.

V is TRBV10-3 and J is TRBJ2-2; 8 nucleotides agree with TRBD2. Germline V gives CDR1 ENHRY, CDR2 SYGVKD. J lost 6 bases, V lost 10 bases, and 13 bases had no gene match. The CDR3 length is 15 residues. In DNA form, the CDR3 reads TGTGCCACCGAGGGGACTAGAGGCTCTCCCGGGGAGCTGTTTTTT. This codes for CATEGTRGSPGELFF.

About this clone itself: Other DNA sequences in the same sample also yield this CDR3. The chain employs TRBV5-1 and TRBJ2-1; TRBD2 matches at 10 bases. CDR1 and CDR2 (germline): SGHRS, YFSETQ. CDR3 size: 14 residues. With 2 bases clipped from V and 5 bases from J, the junction kept 1 base outside the gene matches. The chain's CDR3 is CASSFGTSDNEQFF. The CDR3 region has the DNA TGCGCCAGCAGCTTTGGGACTAGCGACAATGAGCAGTTCTTC.

The rearrangement links TRBV5-1 to TRBJ2-1, with 7 bases lining up with TRBD1. Looked up from germline, CDR1 is SGHRS and CDR2 is YFSETQ. With V trimmed by 3 bases and J by 2 bases, 5 bases remained unmatched. The CDR3 loop spans 15 amino acids. CDR3 coding DNA: TGCGCCAGCAGCTCGGACAGGCTAGCCTACAATGAGCAGTTCTTC. As protein: CASSSDRLAYNEQFF.

The rearrangement uses TRBV7-2 and TRBJ2-2; 10 bases are a match to TRBD2. CDR3 length: 16 residues. The trim removed 4 bases at V and 3 bases at J, leaving 5 bases unmatched. CDR1 SGHTA and CDR2 FQGNSA come from the germline V gene. The CDR3 DNA is TGTGCCAGCAGCTGGCGAGCGGGAGGGGACACCGGGGAGCTGTTTTTT. This encodes CASSWRAGGDTGELFF.

The rearrangement links TRBV5-1 to TRBJ2-1, with D possibly being TRBD1 or TRBD2 (5 bases each). V lost 0 bases and J 7 bases, leaving 14 bases between the germline ends. Per the germline V gene, CDR1 is SGHRS and CDR2 is YFSETQ. The CDR3 spans 15 residues. This CDR3 is CASSLDPEGSNEQFF. The CDR3 DNA follows: TGCGCCAGCAGCTTGGACCCAGAGGGGAGTAATGAGCAGTTCTTC. The whole variable domain, filled in from reference TRBV5-1 and TRBJ2-1, reads KAGVTQTPRYLIKTRGQQVTLSCSPISGHRSVSWYQQTPGQGLQFLFEYFSETQRNKGNFPGRFSGRQFSNSRSEMNVSTLELGDSALYLCASSLDPEGSNEQFFGPGTRLTVL.

The chain has TRBV7-2 and TRBJ2-3; no clear D. The CDR3 covers 14 residues. Germline CDR1 reads SGHTA; CDR2 reads FQGNSA. V was trimmed by 5 bases and J by 0 bases, leaving 9 bases between them. CDR3 in DNA: TGTGCCAGCAGCCTCTTATGGAGCACAGATACGCAGTATTTT. This encodes CASSLLWSTDTQYF. Full variable domain (rest looked up from reference TRBV7-2 and TRBJ2-3): GAGVSQSPSNKVTEKGKDVELRCDPISGHTALYWYRQSLGQGLEFLIYFQGNSAPDKSGLPSDRFSAERTGGSVSTLTIQRTQQEDSAVYLCASSLLWSTDTQYFGPGTRLTVL.

V usage is TRBV28 and J usage is TRBJ1-4; D is unresolved. This CDR3 spans 15 amino acids. Germline V gives CDR1 MDHEN, CDR2 SYDVKM. V dropped 4 bases and J dropped 3 bases, with 12 bases sitting between them. The CDR3 DNA is TGTGCCAGCAGTTCCCCCCTGGGGTCTAATGAAAAACTGTTTTTT. Translated, it gives CASSSPLGSNEKLFF.

The chain has TRBV30 and TRBJ2-7; 8 bases are a match to TRBD1. CDR3 length: 14 residues. Germline CDR1 GTSNPN, CDR2 SVGIG (reference sequence). Trimming took 5 bases from V and 0 from J; bases not matched to a gene: 6. The CDR3 region is CAWAGTGVSYEQYF. CDR3 nucleotide sequence: TGTGCCTGGGCCGGGACAGGCGTCTCCTACGAGCAGTACTTC. The entire variable domain, with the rest obtained from reference TRBV30 and TRBJ2-7, is as follows: SQTIHQWPATLVQPVGSPLSLECTVEGTSNPNLYWYRQAAGRGLQLLFYSVGIGQISSEVPQNLSASRPQDRQFILSSKKLLLSDSGFYLCAWAGTGVSYEQYFGPGTRLTVT.

The chain carries TRBV7-2 and TRBJ2-7; 11 bases map to TRBD2. The CDR3 is 15 residues long. Germline V gene lookup returns CDR1 SGHTA and CDR2 FQGNSA. J was trimmed by 1 base and V by 4 bases; bases with no gene match: 3. In DNA form, the CDR3 reads TGTGCCAGCAGCTCCACTAGCGGGGGATCCTACGAGCAGTACTTC. Translated: CASSSTSGGSYEQYF. Supplemented by reference TRBV7-2 and TRBJ2-7, the full variable domain reads GAGVSQSPSNKVTEKGKDVELRCDPISGHTALYWYRQSLGQGLEFLIYFQGNSAPDKSGLPSDRFSAERTGGSVSTLTIQRTQQEDSAVYLCASSSTSGGSYEQYFGPGTRLTVT.

This chain uses TRBV6-5 with TRBJ2-3; D possibly matches TRBD1 or TRBD2 (5 bases each). V was cut by 0 bases and J by 6 bases, with 16 bases left in between. Per the germline V gene, CDR1 is MNHEY and CDR2 is SVGAGI. This CDR3 comprises 16 residues. CDR3 in DNA: TGTGCCAGCAGTTACTCGATGACCGGGACGAGGGATACGCAGTATTTT. Its protein is CASSYSMTGTRDTQYF.

The chain couples TRBV5-1 to TRBJ2-1; 7 bases fit TRBD2. The CDR3 is made up of 16 amino acids. CDR1 is SGHRS, CDR2 YFSETQ, per germline. V shed 4 bases, J shed 2 bases, and the junction held 9 bases outside the gene matches. The DNA for the CDR3 is TGCGCCAGCAGCGCAGATCCAGCGGGACCCTACAATGAGCAGTTCTTC. It encodes CASSADPAGPYNEQFF. The variable domain in full, with the rest retrieved from reference TRBV5-1 and TRBJ2-1, is KAGVTQTPRYLIKTRGQQVTLSCSPISGHRSVSWYQQTPGQGLQFLFEYFSETQRNKGNFPGRFSGRQFSNSRSEMNVSTLELGDSALYLCASSADPAGPYNEQFFGPGTRLTVL.

This clone was seen once. The rearrangement uses TRBV19 and TRBJ1-4; no clear D. The germline gives CDR1 LNHDA, CDR2 SQIVND (reference sequence). The CDR3 is made up of 14 amino acids. Trimming cost V 9 bases and J 7 bases, with 18 bases left between them. The CDR3 spells CASTAGDWSEKLFF. Written as DNA, the CDR3 is TGTGCCAGCACCGCAGGCGACTGGAGTGAAAAACTGTTTTTT.

V and J are TRBV2 and TRBJ2-7, with 8 bases that match TRBD2. Trimming at V came to 5 bases and at J to 1 base, leaving 7 bases not matched to a gene. CDR1 is SNHLY and CDR2 is FYNNEI in the germline V gene. CDR3 size: 15 residues. Here the CDR3 reads CASSSSGWTSYEQYF. The CDR3 region has the DNA TGTGCCAGCAGTTCTAGCGGGTGGACGTCCTACGAGCAGTACTTC.

The chain links TRBV28 to TRBJ2-6; no clear D. CDR3 length equals 14 residues. V shed 2 bases and J shed 2 bases, with 4 bases lying between them. Germline CDR1 MDHEN, CDR2 SYDVKM. CDR3 protein: CASSLTPGANVLTF. As DNA, the CDR3 is TGTGCCAGCAGTTTAACCCCTGGGGCCAACGTCCTGACTTTC.

In the case of this clone: This same CDR3 is encoded by further DNA sequences in the sample. The chain joins TRBV4-1 to TRBJ1-2; D may be TRBD1 (6 bases). V was shortened by 0 bases and J by 5 bases, with 13 bases between the two germline ends. CDR1 is MGHRA, CDR2 YSYEKL, per germline. This CDR3 is built from 15 residues. CDR3 loop: CASSQDRDRTYGYTF. CDR3 nucleotides: TGCGCCAGCAGCCAAGATAGAGACAGGACTTATGGCTACACCTTC.

This clone showed up just once. The genes are TRBV7-2 and TRBJ2-7; TRBD2 might be the D (5 bases). The germline V gene has CDR1 SGHTA and CDR2 FQGNSA. Trimming pared 0 bases from V and 4 bases from J, leaving 10 bases between. The CDR3 runs 14 residues. The CDR3 DNA follows: TGTGCCAGCAGCTTAGCTAGGACTTCGTACGAGCAGTACTTC. Translation gives CASSLARTSYEQYF.

The chain links TRBV18 to TRBJ1-5; D gene unclear. V lost 3 bases and J lost 4, with 13 bases in between. The CDR3 loop spans 15 amino acids. CDR1 KGHSH and CDR2 LQKENI come from the germline V gene. The CDR3 nucleotides are TGTGCCAGCTCACCGGTATGGGCTCGAAATCAGCCCCAGCATTTT. Translating it yields CASSPVWARNQPQHF.

The genes are TRBV15 and TRBJ2-4; 8 positions match TRBD2. Per the germline V gene, CDR1 is LNHNV and CDR2 is YYDKDF (reference sequence). Trimming cost V 8 bases and J 1 base; bases outside gene matches: 4. The CDR3 consists of 14 residues. The CDR3 DNA sequence: TGTGCCACCCAAAGCGGGAGTGCCAAAAACATTCAGTACTTC. This codes for CATQSGSAKNIQYF.

The CDR3 sequence is CASSQGSVWGSPKNEQFF. The CDR3 region has the DNA TGCGCCAGCAGCCAAGGTAGTGTTTGGGGGTCCCCCAAAAATGAGCAGTTCTTC. V gene TRBV4-1 combines with J gene TRBJ2-1; D may be TRBD1 or TRBD2 (5 bases each). CDR1 and CDR2 from the germline V gene are MGHRA and YSYEKL. Trimming took off 1 base at V and 7 bases at J, with 23 bases between the two ends. The CDR3 extends over 18 amino acids.

The chain links TRBV6-1 to TRBJ2-1; a possible D gene is TRBD2 (5 bases). V was clipped by 6 bases and J by 5 bases, with 11 bases between them. Germline-derived CDR1 and CDR2 are MNHNS and SASEGT. The CDR3 is made up of 13 amino acids. CDR3 DNA: TGTGCCAGCAGCCCCGGGATAAACAATGAGCAGTTCTTC. Encoded protein: CASSPGINNEQFF.

This sequence joins TRBV5-1 and TRBJ2-7; D is unresolved. CDR1 and CDR2 (germline): SGHRS, YFSETQ. This CDR3 is built from 13 residues. The germline V and J ends were trimmed by 0 bases and 10 bases, with 14 bases remaining between them. The CDR3 reads CASSLVPGDTQYF. The DNA of the CDR3 is TGCGCCAGCAGCTTGGTCCCCGGAGACACACAGTACTTC.

This chain links TRBV9 with TRBJ1-2; D ambiguous. Germline CDR1 and CDR2: SGDLS and YYNGEE. The ends were cut back, 3 bases at V and 2 bases at J, with 20 bases in the middle. The CDR3 loop spans 17 amino acids. The chain's CDR3 is CASSARPRLGGNYGYTF. The CDR3 nucleotides read TGTGCCAGCAGCGCGAGACCCCGTTTGGGTGGCAACTATGGCTACACCTTC.

This chain's CDR3 is CASSVGLAGGKGTDTQYF. CDR3 coding DNA: TGTGCCAGCAGCGTGGGACTAGCGGGAGGGAAAGGCACAGATACGCAGTATTTT. The V call is TRBV11-2, the J call TRBJ2-3, with 16 bases lining up with TRBD2. CDR1 and CDR2 (germline): SGHAT, FQNNGV. There are 18 residues in the CDR3. Unmatched junction bases numbered 6, after V lost 5 bases and J lost 1 base.